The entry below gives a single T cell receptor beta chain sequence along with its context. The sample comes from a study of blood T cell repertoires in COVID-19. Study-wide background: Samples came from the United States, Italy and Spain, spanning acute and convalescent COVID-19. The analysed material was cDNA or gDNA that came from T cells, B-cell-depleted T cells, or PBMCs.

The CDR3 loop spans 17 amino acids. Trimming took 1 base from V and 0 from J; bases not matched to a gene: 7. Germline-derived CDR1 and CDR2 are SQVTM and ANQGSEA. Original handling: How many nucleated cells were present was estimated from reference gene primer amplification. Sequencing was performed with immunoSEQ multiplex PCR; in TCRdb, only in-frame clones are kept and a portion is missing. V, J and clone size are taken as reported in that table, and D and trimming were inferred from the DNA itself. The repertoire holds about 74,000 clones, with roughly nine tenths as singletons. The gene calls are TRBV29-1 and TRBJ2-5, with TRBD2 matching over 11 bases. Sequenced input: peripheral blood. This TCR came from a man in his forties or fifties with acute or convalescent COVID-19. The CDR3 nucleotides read TGCAGCGTTGAAGGACTAGCGGGGAACCGCTACCAAGAGACCCAGTACTTC. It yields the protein CSVEGLAGNRYQETQYF. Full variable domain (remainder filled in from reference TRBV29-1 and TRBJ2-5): SAVISQKPSRDICQRGTSLTIQCQVDSQVTMMFWYRQQPGQSLTLIATANQGSEATYESGFVIDKFPISRPNLTFSTLTVSNMSPEDSSIYLCSVEGLAGNRYQETQYFGPGTRLLVL.